These 25 T cell receptor beta chains share one sample of origin, sequenced in a study of PD-1 blockade in classical Hodgkin lymphoma. The data were produced by immunoSEQ multiplex PCR, yet TCRdb's version contains in-frame clones alone and is incomplete. This sample has more than 25,000 clones; about four fifths occur once, and the top ten carry 35%. Every single patient, without exception, relapsed after autologous stem cell transplantation, and brentuximab vedotin exposure varied. Sequencing used peripheral blood mononuclear cells (PBMCs), obtained before the second cycle of nivolumab. The receptors derive from a human donor with classical Hodgkin lymphoma.

This chain uses TRBV6-6 with TRBJ2-7; TRBD1 matches 8 bases. CDR3 length equals 15 residues. V shed 5 bases and J 2 bases; nucleotides not matched to a gene: 8. Germline assignment: CDR1 MNHNY and CDR2 SVGAGI (reference sequence). The CDR3 loop reads CASSTPQGGTYEQYF. CDR3 DNA: TGTGCCAGCAGTACCCCACAGGGGGGCACCTACGAGCAGTACTTC.

A word on this clone: Distinct nucleotide sequences in the sample also encode this CDR3. The chain joins TRBV6-5 to TRBJ1-2; a weak D match, TRBD1 (6 bases). Germline assignment: CDR1 MNHEY and CDR2 SVGAGI. The CDR3 totals 14 residues. The V and J ends lost 6 bases and 3 bases respectively, with 14 bases between them. CDR3 sequence: CASRKQGLDYGYTF. The CDR3, as DNA: TGTGCCAGCAGAAAACAGGGCCTTGACTATGGCTACACCTTC.

The V and J genes are TRBV2 and TRBJ2-5, with D perhaps TRBD2 (6 bases). Trimming pared 6 bases from V and 0 bases from J, leaving 8 bases between. This CDR3 contains 13 residues. Germline V gene sequence: CDR1 SNHLY, CDR2 FYNNEI. The CDR3 DNA follows: TGTGCCAGCAGGGAGGGACACCAAGAGACCCAGTACTTC. This encodes CASREGHQETQYF.

The CDR3 region is CASSLEVNEQFF. The CDR3 nucleotides are TGTGCCAGCAGCTTGGAAGTGAATGAGCAGTTCTTC. This sequence joins TRBV5-4 and TRBJ2-1, with D unresolved. The germline V and J ends were trimmed by 0 bases and 7 bases, with 5 bases remaining between them. In germline, CDR1 is SGHNT, CDR2 YYREEE (reference sequence). The CDR3 extends over 12 amino acids.

The CDR3 region is CASRWDTSTNEKLFF. CDR3 coding DNA: TGTGCCAGCAGATGGGACACATCAACTAATGAAAAACTGTTTTTT. This chain connects TRBV6-5 to TRBJ1-4; D might be TRBD1 (6 bases). The germline V gene has CDR1 MNHEY and CDR2 SVGAGI. The germline V and J ends were trimmed by 6 bases and 0 bases, with 11 bases remaining between them. This CDR3 is built from 15 residues.

This rearrangement joins TRBV19 to TRBJ1-5; 9 nucleotides line up with TRBD1. There are 18 residues in the CDR3. V was pared by 4 bases and J by 1 base, with 11 bases of the junction left unmatched. From germline, CDR1 is LNHDA and CDR2 SQIVND (reference sequence). CDR3 sequence: CASSSRTGTGPSNQPQHF. CDR3 DNA sequence: TGTGCCAGTAGTAGCCGAACCGGGACAGGGCCGAGCAATCAGCCCCAGCATTTT.

The chain uses TRBV7-2 and TRBJ2-7, with 9 bases matching TRBD1. V lost 6 bases to trimming and J lost 3 bases; unmatched junction nucleotides: 9. CDR3 length: 15 residues. Germline V gene data show CDR1 as SGHTA and CDR2 as FQGNSA. The CDR3 DNA reads TGTGCCAGCAGTCATTCGTGGGACAGGGTCTACGAGCAGTACTTC. Its translation: CASSHSWDRVYEQYF.

The table lists this clone with a count of one. This sequence joins TRBV5-6 and TRBJ1-5; 7 bases map to TRBD1. Germline V gene sequence: CDR1 SGHDT, CDR2 YYEEEE. The CDR3 runs to 14 residues. The V segment lost 0 bases and the J segment 4 bases; nucleotides outside the gene matches: 1. CDR3 region: CASSLGDRNQPQHF. The DNA of the CDR3 is TGTGCCAGCAGCTTGGGGGACAGAAATCAGCCCCAGCATTTT.

The chain uses TRBV7-9 and TRBJ2-1; D is possibly TRBD1 (5 bases). With 2 bases removed from V and 14 bases from J, the gap between germline ends came to 22 bases. From germline, CDR1 is SEHNR and CDR2 FQNEAQ (reference sequence). The CDR3 spans 15 residues. CDR3 nucleotide sequence: TGTGCCAGCAGCTTACAAGAGGACCTAGAGGACACGGAGTTCTTC. Protein sequence: CASSLQEDLEDTEFF. The entire variable domain, with the rest obtained from reference TRBV7-9 and TRBJ2-1, is as follows: DTGVSQNPRHKITKRGQNVTFRCDPISEHNRLYWYRQTLGQGPEFLTYFQNEAQLEKSRLLSDRFSAERPKGSFSTLEIQRTEQGDSAMYLCASSLQEDLEDTEFFGPGTRLTVL.

This clone is a singleton in its sample. The chain employs TRBV11-3 and TRBJ2-2, with D unresolved. V was pared by 1 base and J by 3 bases, with 6 bases between. This CDR3 is built from 14 residues. Germline loops: CDR1 SGHNT, CDR2 YENEEA. CDR3 in amino acids: CASSLGSDTGELFF. The CDR3 bases are TGTGCCAGCAGCTTAGGATCCGACACCGGGGAGCTGTTTTTT.

This chain uses TRBV27 with TRBJ1-4; the D gene is possibly TRBD1 (6 bases). Germline CDR1 reads MNHEY; CDR2 reads SMNVEV (reference sequence). The V and J ends lost 6 bases and 4 bases respectively, with 15 bases between them. The CDR3 has 15 residues. The CDR3 sequence: CASSRRGGLNEKLFF. The CDR3 DNA is TGTGCCAGCAGCCGGAGAGGGGGTCTTAATGAAAAACTGTTTTTT. Filled out from reference TRBV27 and TRBJ1-4, the complete variable domain reads EAQVTQNPRYLITVTGKKLTVTCSQNMNHEYMSWYRQDPGLGLRQIYYSMNVEVTDKGDVPEGYKVSRKEKRNFPLILESPSPNQTSLYFCASSRRGGLNEKLFFGSGTQLSVL.

V gene TRBV7-9 combines with J gene TRBJ1-6; 9 bases agree with TRBD1. Germline V gene lookup returns CDR1 SEHNR and CDR2 FQNEAQ (reference sequence). This CDR3 spans 16 amino acids. With 5 bases clipped from V and 9 bases from J, the junction kept 11 bases outside the gene matches. The CDR3 nucleotides are TGTGCCAGCAGCCACTCGGGACAGGGACAAGGTTCACCCCTCCACTTT. Translated, it gives CASSHSGQGQGSPLHF.

The chain is built from TRBV27 and TRBJ2-1; TRBD2 matches at 11 bases. Germline lookup yields CDR1 MNHEY and CDR2 SMNVEV (reference sequence). The length of the CDR3 is 17 residues. Trimming removed 2 bases from V and 0 bases from J; junction bases left unmatched: 3. This CDR3 is CASSLVAGGVSYNEQFF. The CDR3 nucleotides read TGTGCCAGCAGTTTAGTAGCGGGGGGGGTCTCCTACAATGAGCAGTTCTTC.

V is TRBV9 and J is TRBJ1-4, with TRBD1 as a possible D gene (6 bases). Germline loops: CDR1 SGDLS, CDR2 YYNGEE. The CDR3 runs to 15 residues. V was shortened by 1 base and J by 5 bases, with 12 bases between the two germline ends. This chain's CDR3 is CASSVQQGRNEKLFF. The CDR3 region has the DNA TGTGCCAGCAGCGTACAACAGGGTCGGAATGAAAAACTGTTTTTT.

The chain is built from TRBV27 and TRBJ1-1, with D possibly being TRBD1 (6 bases). The germline V gene encodes CDR1 MNHEY and CDR2 SMNVEV (reference sequence). The CDR3 has 14 residues. The germline V and J ends were trimmed by 7 bases and 6 bases, with 18 bases remaining between them. CDR3 sequence: CASTSTGMAPEAFF. The DNA for the CDR3 is TGTGCCAGCACCTCGACAGGCATGGCCCCTGAAGCTTTCTTT.

This rearrangement joins TRBV14 to TRBJ2-3, with D possibly TRBD2 on 6 matching bases. Looked up from germline, CDR1 is SGHDN and CDR2 is FVKESK. The CDR3 is 14 residues long. Trimming cost V 2 bases and J 7 bases, with 13 bases left between them. CDR3: CASSQSGAGHTQYF. The CDR3 DNA is TGTGCCAGCAGCCAAAGCGGAGCGGGCCATACGCAGTATTTT.

The genes are TRBV6-5 and TRBJ1-2; 10 bases fit TRBD1. This CDR3 is 15 amino acids long. Germline CDR1 is MNHEY and CDR2 is SVGAGI. Germline trimming cut 4 bases from V and 8 bases from J; bases unmatched to any gene: 10. The CDR3: CASSSSGTGEGGYTF. CDR3 coding DNA: TGTGCCAGCAGTTCGTCCGGGACAGGGGAGGGAGGCTACACCTTC.

V and J are TRBV5-1 and TRBJ2-5; the D call may be TRBD1 or TRBD2 (7 bases each). The J call may be faulty, since TRBJ2-7 better matches the DNA end. The CDR3 has 15 residues. Per the germline V gene, CDR1 is SGHRS and CDR2 is YFSETQ. CDR3 sequence (DNA): TGCGCCAGCAGCTTGGTTTCAGGGGGGGAAAACGAGCAGTACTTC. Its protein product is CASSLVSGGENEQYF.

In its sample, this clone is large. The chain employs TRBV5-1 and TRBJ1-2; D is undetermined. CDR3 length equals 13 residues. Germline V gene sequence: CDR1 SGHRS, CDR2 YFSETQ. Deletions cut 4 bases from V and 2 bases from J, with 9 bases between. DNA of the CDR3: TGCGCCAGCAGCGGGCCGGGGAACTATGGCTACACCTTC. It yields the protein CASSGPGNYGYTF.

The chain uses TRBV4-3 and TRBJ1-6, with D unclear. V was pared by 8 bases and J by 8 bases, with 19 bases between. Germline V lookup: CDR1 LGHNA, CDR2 YSLEER. This CDR3 comprises 15 residues. CDR3 loop: CASEGSCSIDSPLHF. The DNA for the CDR3 is TGCGCCAGCGAGGGTTCGTGCAGTATCGATTCACCCCTCCACTTT.

V usage is TRBV2 and J usage is TRBJ2-3, with 14 nucleotides matching TRBD2. The CDR3 has 17 amino acids. CDR1 is SNHLY and CDR2 is FYNNEI in the germline V gene. Trimming at V came to 5 bases and at J to 10 bases, leaving 14 bases not matched to a gene. The CDR3: CASSHRQTSGGGRAQYF. DNA of the CDR3: TGTGCCAGCAGTCACCGACAGACTAGCGGGGGGGGTAGGGCGCAGTATTTT.

CDR3 coding DNA: TGTGCCAGCAGTGAAAGCTTGGATACGCAGTATTTT. Translated, it gives CASSESLDTQYF. The V gene is TRBV2, the J gene TRBJ2-3; no firm D call. Trimming took 2 bases from V and 6 from J, leaving 6 bases between them. The CDR3 length is 12 residues. CDR1 is SNHLY, CDR2 FYNNEI, per germline.

This clone was observed a few times. The genes are TRBV7-2 and TRBJ2-7; TRBD2 agrees at 7 bases. Germline V gene sequence: CDR1 SGHTA, CDR2 FQGNSA. V trimming: 5 bases; J trimming: 4 bases; junction bases outside the gene matches: 14. The CDR3 is 16 amino acids. The CDR3 region is CASSPRSGGTVYEQYF. The CDR3 coding sequence is TGTGCCAGCAGCCCGAGGTCCGGGGGGACCGTGTACGAGCAGTACTTC.

The chain employs TRBV25-1 and TRBJ2-2; D unclear. V was cut by 6 bases and J by 5 bases, with 10 bases left in between. CDR1 and CDR2 from the germline V gene are MGHDK and SYGVNS. The CDR3 has 13 residues. The CDR3 protein is CASSGPATGELFF. CDR3 in DNA: TGTGCCAGCAGCGGGCCTGCGACCGGGGAGCTGTTTTTT.

The chain employs TRBV19 and TRBJ2-1; D is perhaps TRBD1 or TRBD2 (5 bases each). V was clipped by 6 bases and J by 6 bases, with 15 bases between them. The CDR3 loop spans 14 amino acids. Germline lookup yields CDR1 LNHDA and CDR2 SQIVND (reference sequence). The CDR3 DNA follows: TGTGCCAGTAGCGGAGACGGGACGTCCAATGAGCAGTTCTTC. Its translation: CASSGDGTSNEQFF.